Presented here are 26 T cell receptor beta chains from one specimen sequenced in a study of cytomegalovirus exposure and HLA in healthy donors. PCR primers comprised 60 Vbeta and 13 Jbeta primers. TCRdb's table, derived via immunoSEQ multiplex PCR, lists solely in-frame clones and lacks some. The sample lists around 170,000 clones, about 72% occurring once. Source material: PBMCs. Source of these receptors: a girl between 10 and 17 years old in good health and CMV-seronegative.

The chain joins TRBV11-2 to TRBJ2-7, with 8 bases aligning to TRBD2. V trimming: 1 base; J trimming: 4 bases; junction bases outside the gene matches: 3. This CDR3 comprises 14 residues. Germline values: CDR1 SGHAT, CDR2 FQNNGV. CDR3 sequence: CASSLARGGYEQYF. The DNA for the CDR3 is TGTGCCAGCAGCTTAGCCCGGGGGGGTTACGAGCAGTACTTC.

V gene TRBV7-9 combines with J gene TRBJ2-1; TRBD1 matches at 7 bases. The junction had 10 bases not matched to a gene; V was cut back by 4 bases and J by 4 bases. The CDR3 is 16 residues long. In germline, CDR1 is SEHNR, CDR2 FQNEAQ (reference sequence). The DNA for the CDR3 is TGTGCCAGCAGCTCGACGAAGGGGGCGAGATACAATGAGCAGTTCTTC. Translation: CASSSTKGARYNEQFF.

The CDR3 reads CASSTGVLGYGYTF. The CDR3 DNA reads TGTGCCAGCAGTACAGGGGTTTTGGGCTATGGCTACACCTTC. The V and J genes are TRBV28 and TRBJ1-2; TRBD1 matches at 7 bases. Trimming removed 5 bases from V and 4 bases from J; junction bases left unmatched: 7. This CDR3 region has 14 residues. Germline V gives CDR1 MDHEN, CDR2 SYDVKM.

This clone has a handful of counts. The rearrangement joins TRBV6-4 to TRBJ2-3; D is perhaps TRBD2 (6 bases). Germline values: CDR1 MRHNA, CDR2 SNTAGT. CDR3 length: 16 residues. The V end was cut by 0 bases, the J end by 2 bases, with 12 bases between. Written as DNA, the CDR3 is TGTGCCAGCAGTGACTCAGTAGGGACTCCCACAGATACGCAGTATTTT. Encoded protein: CASSDSVGTPTDTQYF.

The chain is built from TRBV7-9 and TRBJ1-2, with 8 nucleotides matching TRBD1. The CDR3 sequence is 12 residues long. V dropped 5 bases and J dropped 7; count of bases not matched to a gene: 3. Germline loops: CDR1 SEHNR, CDR2 FQNEAQ (reference sequence). Here the CDR3 reads CASSPGTGGYTF. The DNA of the CDR3 is TGTGCCAGCAGCCCCGGGACAGGTGGCTACACCTTC.

This chain joins TRBV14 and TRBJ1-2; possibly TRBD1 for D (6 bases). The length of the CDR3 is 16 residues. Germline V gene lookup returns CDR1 SGHDN and CDR2 FVKESK. V dropped 4 bases and J dropped 3 bases, with 18 bases sitting between them. CDR3 nucleotides: TGTGCCAGCAGCCCAATGGTCCGGGGGGCTCACTATGGCTACACCTTC. Its protein is CASSPMVRGAHYGYTF.

The J gene is TRBJ1-4, the V gene TRBV9; D might be TRBD1 (5 bases). The germline V gene encodes CDR1 SGDLS and CDR2 YYNGEE. V was trimmed by 0 bases and J by 4 bases, leaving 13 bases between them. The CDR3 extends over 16 amino acids. CDR3 DNA sequence: TGTGCCAGCAGCGTAGGAAGCACAGGAAGTAATGAAAAACTGTTTTTT. Its protein is CASSVGSTGSNEKLFF.

The rearrangement links TRBV9 to TRBJ2-1; weak D call: TRBD1 (6 bases). The CDR3 spans 15 residues. CDR1 is SGDLS and CDR2 is YYNGEE in the germline V gene. V lost 2 bases, J lost 2 bases, and 11 bases lay in between. CDR3 in amino acids: CASSVGEGAYNEQFF. As DNA, the CDR3 is TGTGCCAGCAGCGTCGGCGAGGGGGCCTACAATGAGCAGTTCTTC.

The rearrangement links TRBV29-1 to TRBJ2-5, with D possibly TRBD2 on 6 matching bases. Germline loops: CDR1 SQVTM, CDR2 ANQGSEA. V was clipped by 4 bases and J by 5 bases, with 17 bases between them. The CDR3 has 14 amino acids. The CDR3 region is CSVAPGLVGETQYF. The CDR3 nucleotides read TGCAGCGTTGCCCCGGGACTGGTGGGGGAGACCCAGTACTTC.

This clone showed up just a few times. This chain links TRBV7-9 with TRBJ1-1, with D perhaps TRBD1 (5 bases). The V gene lost 6 bases and the J gene lost 4 bases, with 12 bases spanning the gap. The CDR3 has 13 residues. Germline V gene sequence: CDR1 SEHNR, CDR2 FQNEAQ (reference sequence). The CDR3 DNA reads as TGTGCCAGCAGATCTCAGGGACTCACTGAAGCTTTCTTT. As protein: CASRSQGLTEAFF. The full variable domain, with the rest looked up from reference TRBV7-9 and TRBJ1-1, is DTGVSQNPRHKITKRGQNVTFRCDPISEHNRLYWYRQTLGQGPEFLTYFQNEAQLEKSRLLSDRFSAERPKGSFSTLEIQRTEQGDSAMYLCASRSQGLTEAFFGQGTRLTVV.

The rearrangement joins TRBV19 to TRBJ2-7; 11 bases line up with TRBD1. J gave up 2 bases and V 4 bases, and 1 base lay outside the gene matches. The CDR3 extends over 14 amino acids. The germline gives CDR1 LNHDA, CDR2 SQIVND (reference sequence). This chain's CDR3 is CASSTGQGAYEQYF. The CDR3 DNA sequence: TGTGCCAGTAGTACGGGACAGGGGGCCTACGAGCAGTACTTC.

This clone came up once. V is TRBV7-9 and J is TRBJ2-3; TRBD1 matches 8 bases. With 3 bases clipped from V and 4 bases from J, the junction kept 3 bases outside the gene matches. CDR3 size: 14 residues. Germline values: CDR1 SEHNR, CDR2 FQNEAQ (reference sequence). As DNA, the CDR3 is TGTGCCAGCAGCTTGACAGGGGCTTCAGATACGCAGTATTTT. Translated, it gives CASSLTGASDTQYF.

Here the CDR3 DNA reads TGTGCCAGCAGCTTGCAGGGGATGCCTAGCAATCAGCCCCAGCATTTT. Protein product: CASSLQGMPSNQPQHF. The rearrangement uses TRBV7-9 and TRBJ1-5; D may be TRBD1 (6 bases). The V end lost 3 bases, the J end lost 0 bases, and 12 bases lay between the germline ends. The germline gives CDR1 SEHNR, CDR2 FQNEAQ (reference sequence). The CDR3 has 16 amino acids.

This chain connects TRBV6-1 to TRBJ1-2, with a weak D call TRBD1 (5 bases). The ends were cut back, 11 bases at V and 5 bases at J, with 15 bases in the middle. This CDR3 spans 12 amino acids. Germline CDR1 is MNHNS and CDR2 is SASEGT. The DNA for the CDR3 is TGTGCCGGCCTGACAGCCCCATATGGCTACACCTTC. This translates into CAGLTAPYGYTF.

The chain couples TRBV6-5 to TRBJ1-2, with D unresolved. Germline V gene lookup returns CDR1 MNHEY and CDR2 SVGAGI. Trimming shortened V by 2 bases and J by 4 bases, and 14 bases separated the two germline ends. The CDR3 has 15 amino acids. The CDR3 bases are TGTGCCAGCAGTTACGTCTGGGAGAGCGCCTATGGCTACACCTTC. Translating it yields CASSYVWESAYGYTF.

V gene TRBV5-1 combines with J gene TRBJ1-4; D remains unclear. V lost 2 bases, J lost 6 bases, and 11 bases lay in between. CDR3 length: 14 amino acids. Germline V gene data show CDR1 as SGHRS and CDR2 as YFSETQ. CDR3 region: CASSFEPTDEKLFF. CDR3 DNA sequence: TGCGCCAGCAGCTTCGAACCGACTGATGAAAAACTGTTTTTT.

In DNA form, the CDR3 reads TGTGCCAGCAGCGTGACAGGTCAAGTAAAAGGATCCAATTCCTACGAGCAGTACTTC. It translates to CASSVTGQVKGSNSYEQYF. The V and J genes are TRBV5-5 and TRBJ2-7, with a weak D call TRBD1 (6 bases). From germline, CDR1 is SGHKS and CDR2 YYEKEE (reference sequence). V was cut by 4 bases and J by 1 base, with 27 bases left in between. This CDR3 has 19 amino acids.

V and J are TRBV9 and TRBJ2-1; D call uncertain. CDR3 size: 13 residues. Deletions cut 7 bases from V and 7 bases from J, with 15 bases between. Germline V lookup: CDR1 SGDLS, CDR2 YYNGEE. In DNA, the CDR3 is TGTGCCAGCTCTCGAGGTCAAGCGAATGAGCAGTTCTTC. This codes for CASSRGQANEQFF.

This sequence joins TRBV5-5 and TRBJ1-2, with 11 nucleotides matching TRBD1. This CDR3 is built from 15 residues. Looked up from germline, CDR1 is SGHKS and CDR2 is YYEKEE (reference sequence). V shed 2 bases and J 5 bases; nucleotides not matched to a gene: 5. In nucleotides, the CDR3 is TGTGCCAGCAGCTTTCGGACAGGGGGCGCGTATGGCTACACCTTC. Amino acids: CASSFRTGGAYGYTF.

V usage is TRBV5-1 and J usage is TRBJ1-4; perhaps TRBD1 as D (6 bases). Germline CDR1 and CDR2: SGHRS and YFSETQ. Trimming removed 2 bases at V and 7 bases at J, with 9 bases between. There are 13 residues in the CDR3. The CDR3 DNA sequence: TGCGCCAGCAGCTTAAGGGGGAGTGAAAAACTGTTTTTT. Its translation is CASSLRGSEKLFF.

The chain is built from TRBV6-1 and TRBJ2-7; 10 nucleotides align to TRBD1. The CDR3 has 17 amino acids. Germline V gene data show CDR1 as MNHNS and CDR2 as SASEGT. The junction had 7 bases not matched to a gene; V was cut back by 1 base and J by 1 base. This CDR3 reads CASSEDRGTGASYEQYF. The CDR3 bases are TGTGCCAGCAGTGAAGATAGAGGGACAGGGGCGTCCTACGAGCAGTACTTC.

V is TRBV14 and J is TRBJ1-1, with D possibly being TRBD1 (5 bases). The CDR3 extends over 15 amino acids. Trimming removed 4 bases from V and 4 bases from J, with 16 bases in between. Germline CDR1 and CDR2: SGHDN and FVKESK. The CDR3 region is CASSLPRALSTEAFF. Written as DNA, the CDR3 is TGTGCCAGCAGCCTTCCCAGGGCCTTGAGCACTGAAGCTTTCTTT.

V and J are TRBV5-8 and TRBJ1-1, with 7 bases aligning to TRBD1. The CDR3 extends over 16 amino acids. After removal of 1 base from V and 4 bases from J, the junction contained 10 bases not matched to a gene. From germline, CDR1 is SGHTS and CDR2 YDEGEE. The CDR3 nucleotides are TGTGCCAGCAGCTTGTCTACAGGGGTGATAACCACTGAAGCTTTCTTT. Translating gives CASSLSTGVITTEAFF.

V is TRBV6-5 and J is TRBJ2-5, with TRBD2 identical over 7 bases. Germline values: CDR1 MNHEY, CDR2 SVGAGI. The CDR3 is 15 amino acids. The V segment lost 0 bases and the J segment 4 bases; nucleotides outside the gene matches: 5. The CDR3 region is CASSYSVSGGETQYF. The CDR3 bases are TGTGCCAGCAGTTACTCGGTCTCGGGGGGAGAGACCCAGTACTTC.

V usage is TRBV25-1 and J usage is TRBJ1-1, with D tentatively TRBD1 (5 bases). Per germline, CDR1 MGHDK and CDR2 SYGVNS. CDR3 size: 12 residues. Between the trimmed V and J ends, which lost 6 bases and 4 bases, there was a span of 9 bases. The CDR3, as DNA: TGTGCCAGCAGAGGGGAGGGCACTGAAGCTTTCTTT. Residues: CASRGEGTEAFF.

This clone was seen a handful of times. The genes are TRBV30 and TRBJ1-3; D possibly corresponds to TRBD1 (6 bases). In germline, CDR1 is GTSNPN, CDR2 SVGIG (reference sequence). This CDR3 contains 14 residues. V was clipped by 2 bases and J by 0 bases, with 8 bases between them. The CDR3 is CAWSLGGSGNTIYF. CDR3 sequence (DNA): TGTGCCTGGAGTTTAGGGGGCTCTGGAAACACCATATATTTT.